Each of the 8 T cell receptor beta chains below was sequenced from the same sample in a study of T cell responses to AZD1222 COVID-19 vaccine (dated by TCRdb to the early 2020s). Reading the label with the study, this specimen's time point is: baseline before first vaccination. The method behind the library was the immunoSEQ multiplex PCR assay. TCRdb obtained this table from immuneACCESS and retained in-frame rearrangements with V and J assigned. These tables miss some clones; where compared with another copy, unresolved V genes account for less than half of the shortfall, and the remainder is unexplained. This sample has some 140,000 clones in its table, and under 95% of those were observed once. The top ten clones comprise about 3% of the sample. Sequenced here: peripheral blood, sampled on day 0 of AZD1222 vaccination. These receptors were obtained from an adult in good health.

V is TRBV5-1 and J is TRBJ2-2; D possibly corresponds to TRBD2 (6 bases). V lost 0 bases and J lost 3, with 12 bases in between. The CDR3 consists of 16 residues. The germline V gene has CDR1 SGHRS and CDR2 YFSETQ. CDR3 region: CASSLGGVSDTGELFF. Written as DNA, the CDR3 is TGCGCCAGCAGCTTGGGCGGGGTTTCGGACACCGGGGAGCTGTTTTTT.

The gene calls are TRBV7-3 and TRBJ2-7, with D tentatively TRBD1 (6 bases). V was shortened by 5 bases and J by 6 bases, with 17 bases between the two germline ends. This CDR3 has 14 residues. Germline values: CDR1 SGHTA, CDR2 FQGTGA. CDR3 DNA sequence: TGTGCCAGCAGCCCCACAGGGAATAAGGGCGAGCAGTACTTC. Translation gives CASSPTGNKGEQYF.

The chain is built from TRBV5-5 and TRBJ2-7; D not resolved. V was trimmed by 4 bases and J by 3 bases, leaving 11 bases between them. This CDR3 spans 13 amino acids. Germline V gives CDR1 SGHKS, CDR2 YYEKEE (reference sequence). This CDR3 reads CASSNTAHYEQYF. The CDR3 DNA reads as TGTGCCAGCAGCAACACGGCTCACTACGAGCAGTACTTC.

The chain combines TRBV18 with TRBJ2-1; the match to TRBD2 covers 11 bases. The length of the CDR3 is 17 residues. Per the germline V gene, CDR1 is KGHSH and CDR2 is LQKENI. V gave up 3 bases and J gave up 5 bases; unmatched junction bases: 9. The DNA for the CDR3 is TGTGCCAGCTCACCTATAGCCGGGACTAGCGGTAACAATGAGCAGTTCTTC. Protein sequence: CASSPIAGTSGNNEQFF.

The chain has TRBV5-1 and TRBJ1-3; 7 nucleotides line up with TRBD1. The germline gives CDR1 SGHRS, CDR2 YFSETQ. V shed 3 bases, J shed 2 bases, and the junction held 8 bases outside the gene matches. There are 16 residues in the CDR3. The DNA for the CDR3 is TGCGCCAGCAGCTCCCGGGTAAGGGGGCCTGGAAACACCATATATTTT. As protein: CASSSRVRGPGNTIYF.

V gene TRBV27 combines with J gene TRBJ1-2; possible D gene TRBD1, 5 bases. Germline lookup yields CDR1 MNHEY and CDR2 SMNVEV (reference sequence). The V and J ends lost 3 bases and 6 bases respectively, with 17 bases between them. The CDR3 consists of 15 residues. The CDR3 bases are TGTGCCAGCAGTTTGATGGCAGGGATGAGTCATGGCTACACCTTC. Translating it yields CASSLMAGMSHGYTF.

The CDR3 nucleotides read TGTGCCAGCAGCTTTCTTGCCGGGGAGCTGTTTTTT. This translates into CASSFLAGELFF. The V gene is TRBV7-2, the J gene TRBJ2-2; D remains unclear. Trimming pared 3 bases from V and 6 bases from J, leaving 5 bases between. The germline V gene has CDR1 SGHTA and CDR2 FQGNSA. The CDR3 runs to 12 residues.

The sample holds one count of this clone. The rearrangement links TRBV7-9 to TRBJ2-1, with TRBD2 matching 7 bases. The J segment lost 5 bases and the V segment lost 6 bases, leaving 10 bases of the junction unmatched. Germline CDR1 SEHNR, CDR2 FQNEAQ (reference sequence). This CDR3 is 15 amino acids long. The CDR3 sequence: CASSAGGNPNNEQFF. CDR3 DNA: TGTGCCAGCAGTGCCGGGGGGAACCCCAACAATGAGCAGTTCTTC.